This passage covers 25 T cell receptor beta chains from one sample sequenced in a study of T-cell reconstitution after alpha-beta-depleted transplantation in children. A library of TCRbeta sequences, prepared with unique molecular identifiers, was generated. TCRdb ran MiXCR on the PCR reads and lists one entry per CDR3 protein. Here the sample spans around 960,000 distinct CDR3 sequences, about 26% being singletons. The sequencing here drew on PBMCs, mostly from graft donor cells, taken 360 days after TCRalphabeta/CD19-depleted stem cell transplant. These receptors all stem from a boy under two years old who had a stem cell transplant for SCID, so the T cells may come from the graft donor.

The chain uses TRBV28 and TRBJ2-1; 8 bases align to TRBD2. The CDR3 runs 16 residues. CDR1 is MDHEN and CDR2 is SYDVKM in the germline V gene. V gave up 2 bases and J gave up 9 bases; unmatched junction bases: 12. The CDR3 nucleotides are TGTGCCAGCAGTTTACTAACGGGGGGGCTTCCGGCTGAGCAGTTCTTC. Its translation is CASSLLTGGLPAEQFF.

The CDR3 nucleotides are TGCAGCGTTCTATTGGGACGGAACAATGAGCAGTTCTTC. The encoded protein is CSVLLGRNNEQFF. The chain has TRBV29-1 and TRBJ2-1; the D gene could be TRBD1 or TRBD2 (5 bases each). The germline CDR1 and CDR2 sequences are SQVTM and ANQGSEA. Trimming left V 5 bases short and J 5 bases short, with 13 bases between. This CDR3 has 13 amino acids.

This clonotype has a count of ten or more. This chain uses TRBV10-3 with TRBJ2-7, with D unresolved. This CDR3 is built from 12 residues. From germline, CDR1 is ENHRY and CDR2 SYGVKD. V was clipped by 6 bases and J by 4 bases, with 10 bases between them. The CDR3 region is CAISPVSYEQYF. CDR3 sequence (DNA): TGTGCCATCAGCCCAGTTTCGTACGAGCAGTACTTC.

J is TRBJ2-1 and V is TRBV18; possibly TRBD2 for D (6 bases). The CDR3 extends over 15 amino acids. Germline V gives CDR1 KGHSH, CDR2 LQKENI. Trimming stripped 1 base from V and 3 bases from J, with 10 bases between. The CDR3 region is CASSPLAGYYNEQFF. CDR3 bases: TGTGCCAGCTCACCACTGGCGGGGTACTACAATGAGCAGTTCTTC.

The chain has TRBV7-3 and TRBJ1-1, with D hard to call. Germline CDR1 reads SGHTA; CDR2 reads FQGTGA. The CDR3 covers 13 residues. Trimming took off 5 bases at V and 2 bases at J, with 9 bases between the two ends. The CDR3 loop is CASSPAPNTEAFF. The CDR3 nucleotides read TGTGCCAGCAGCCCCGCACCCAACACTGAAGCTTTCTTT.

This chain joins TRBV5-1 and TRBJ2-1; D tentatively reads TRBD1 or TRBD2 (5 bases each). CDR3 length: 17 amino acids. Trimming shortened V by 0 bases and J by 2 bases, and 15 bases separated the two germline ends. The germline CDR1 and CDR2 sequences are SGHRS and YFSETQ. This chain's CDR3 is CASSLAGALEPYNEQFF. The CDR3 DNA is TGCGCCAGCAGCTTGGCCGGGGCACTAGAACCCTACAATGAGCAGTTCTTC.

The chain combines TRBV5-1 with TRBJ2-7, with D possibly matching TRBD1 (5 bases). The CDR3 is made up of 16 amino acids. V was trimmed by 0 bases and J by 4 bases, leaving 17 bases between them. Germline V CDR1 and CDR2: SGHRS, YFSETQ. DNA for the CDR3: TGCGCCAGCAGCTTGGCGACAGTCCTTCCGGGTTACGAGCAGTACTTC. Encoded protein: CASSLATVLPGYEQYF. Supplemented by reference TRBV5-1 and TRBJ2-7, the full variable domain reads KAGVTQTPRYLIKTRGQQVTLSCSPISGHRSVSWYQQTPGQGLQFLFEYFSETQRNKGNFPGRFSGRQFSNSRSEMNVSTLELGDSALYLCASSLATVLPGYEQYFGPGTRLTVT.

There are a few counts of this clonotype. The rearrangement joins TRBV7-9 to TRBJ2-5; possibly TRBD2 for D (6 bases). The germline V gene has CDR1 SEHNR and CDR2 FQNEAQ (reference sequence). This CDR3 has 13 amino acids. V was clipped by 10 bases and J by 5 bases, with 17 bases between them. The CDR3 protein is CAILASGSETQYF. CDR3 sequence (DNA): TGTGCCATCTTAGCCTCCGGGAGTGAGACCCAGTACTTC.

This chain joins TRBV18 and TRBJ2-3, with D possibly matching TRBD1 (5 bases). The V end lost 1 base, the J end lost 2 bases, and 13 bases lay between the germline ends. Germline lookup yields CDR1 KGHSH and CDR2 LQKENI. There are 16 residues in the CDR3. CDR3 coding DNA: TGTGCCAGCTCACCACTCTGGGGCGGTCCCACAGATACGCAGTATTTT. It is translated as CASSPLWGGPTDTQYF.

This clonotype was picked up a small number of times. V gene TRBV12-3 or TRBV12-4 combines with J gene TRBJ1-2, with TRBD1 matching over 10 bases. The CDR3 is 15 residues long. V shed 5 bases, J shed 7 bases, and the junction held 10 bases outside the gene matches. CDR3 sequence (DNA): TGTGCCAGCAGTCCGGGACAGGGGTTCGGCCTTGGCTACACCTTC. This gives the protein CASSPGQGFGLGYTF.

This clonotype was seen a few times. This chain connects TRBV12-3 or TRBV12-4 to TRBJ2-7, with 7 nucleotides matching TRBD1. V shed 5 bases and J 4 bases; nucleotides not matched to a gene: 8. CDR3 size: 14 residues. This CDR3 reads CASSEQGWRYEQYF. Written as DNA, the CDR3 is TGTGCCAGCAGTGAACAGGGGTGGAGGTACGAGCAGTACTTC.

This chain uses TRBV9 with TRBJ2-5; perhaps TRBD1 as D (6 bases). V gave up 3 bases and J gave up 0 bases, with 12 bases separating them. Germline CDR1 SGDLS, CDR2 YYNGEE. The CDR3 runs 15 residues. The CDR3 sequence: CASSGTGQYQETQYF. In DNA, the CDR3 is TGTGCCAGCAGCGGAACAGGGCAGTACCAAGAGACCCAGTACTTC.

This clonotype was observed a few times. This chain connects TRBV4-1 to TRBJ2-7; 10 nucleotides match TRBD2. The CDR3 runs 17 residues. V lost 1 base, J lost 2 bases, and 8 bases stayed unmatched. Germline CDR1 and CDR2: MGHRA and YSYEKL. For the CDR3, the DNA is TGCGCCAGCAGCCAAGGGTTATCTAGCGGGGGCACCTACGAGCAGTACTTC. Translated, it gives CASSQGLSSGGTYEQYF.

This chain joins TRBV11-1 and TRBJ2-1; 7 bases line up with TRBD1. Germline V gives CDR1 SGHAT, CDR2 FQDESV (reference sequence). The CDR3 covers 18 residues. With 3 bases clipped from V and 0 bases from J, the junction kept 11 bases outside the gene matches. This CDR3 reads CASSLLTMGQSSYNEQFF. CDR3 bases: TGTGCCAGCAGCTTGTTGACCATGGGACAGAGCTCCTACAATGAGCAGTTCTTC. Full variable domain (rest looked up from reference TRBV11-1 and TRBJ2-1): EAEVAQSPRYKITEKSQAVAFWCDPISGHATLYWYRQILGQGPELLVQFQDESVVDDSQLPKDRFSAERLKGVDSTLKIQPAELGDSAMYLCASSLLTMGQSSYNEQFFGPGTRLTVL.

The sample holds a few counts of this clonotype. This rearrangement joins TRBV12-3 or TRBV12-4 to TRBJ2-1; D is undetermined. This CDR3 is built from 9 residues. The V and J ends lost 8 bases and 9 bases respectively, with 5 bases between them. The CDR3 nucleotides are TGTGCCAGCGGCAGTGAGCAGTTCTTC. This gives the protein CASGSEQFF.

The chain uses TRBV20-1 and TRBJ2-5; D remains unclear. This CDR3 comprises 15 residues. Germline CDR1 reads DFQATT; CDR2 reads SNEGSKA (reference sequence). The V end lost 0 bases, the J end lost 3 bases, and 14 bases lay between the germline ends. The CDR3 loop is CSARDVDVGKETQYF. CDR3 bases: TGCAGTGCTAGAGATGTAGACGTTGGTAAAGAGACCCAGTACTTC.

The chain links TRBV24-1 to TRBJ2-5; D is perhaps TRBD1 (7 bases). The length of the CDR3 is 17 residues. V lost 0 bases, J lost 5 bases, and 18 bases lay in between. Germline CDR1 is KGHDR and CDR2 is SFDVKD. In DNA form, the CDR3 reads TGTGCCACCAGTGATTTGCAGGAGGGGGCGGAGAAGGAGACCCAGTACTTC. This encodes CATSDLQEGAEKETQYF.

The chain joins TRBV12-3 or TRBV12-4 to TRBJ2-2; 7 bases are shared with TRBD1. The CDR3 totals 14 residues. V dropped 3 bases and J dropped 7; count of bases not matched to a gene: 5. This CDR3 reads CASSFRQGSGELFF. The CDR3 DNA follows: TGTGCCAGCAGTTTTCGACAGGGCAGCGGGGAGCTGTTTTTT.

The V and J genes are TRBV29-1 and TRBJ2-1; the match to TRBD2 covers 7 bases. The CDR3 is made up of 15 amino acids. Germline values: CDR1 SQVTM, CDR2 ANQGSEA. V lost 4 bases to trimming and J lost 4 bases; unmatched junction nucleotides: 10. Here the CDR3 reads CSVGKRGKWYNEQFF. The CDR3 DNA reads TGCAGCGTTGGTAAGCGGGGTAAATGGTACAATGAGCAGTTCTTC.

The V gene is TRBV4-3, the J gene TRBJ2-5; D is tentatively TRBD1 or TRBD2 (7 bases each). CDR1 and CDR2 (germline): LGHNA, YSLEER. The V and J ends lost 0 bases and 4 bases respectively, with 15 bases between them. CDR3 size: 16 residues. The CDR3 region is CASSQEGRGGGETQYF. The CDR3 nucleotides are TGCGCCAGCAGCCAAGAAGGCAGGGGGGGGGGAGAGACCCAGTACTTC.

The chain carries TRBV12-3 or TRBV12-4 and TRBJ2-1, with TRBD2 matching over 13 bases. This CDR3 comprises 18 residues. J was trimmed by 4 bases and V by 6 bases; bases with no gene match: 12. The CDR3 loop is CASRPPPGLAGSYNEQFF. CDR3 bases: TGTGCCAGCAGACCTCCTCCGGGACTAGCGGGGTCTTACAATGAGCAGTTCTTC.

The chain couples TRBV3-1 to TRBJ2-5; D remains ambiguous. The CDR3 runs to 13 residues. The V gene's germline CDR1 is LGHDT and CDR2 YNNKEL (reference sequence). V lost 5 bases and J 5 bases, leaving 12 bases between the germline ends. CDR3 region: CASSRAVFETQYF. The DNA of the CDR3 is TGTGCCAGCAGCAGGGCGGTGTTCGAGACCCAGTACTTC.

This clonotype came up a few times. The V gene is TRBV20-1, the J gene TRBJ1-1; D gene unclear. Per the germline V gene, CDR1 is DFQATT and CDR2 is SNEGSKA (reference sequence). The CDR3 length is 13 residues. V was cut by 6 bases and J by 5 bases, with 16 bases left in between. CDR3 protein: CSAQEDGPTEAFF. The CDR3 nucleotides read TGCAGTGCCCAAGAGGACGGACCTACTGAAGCTTTCTTT.

This chain uses TRBV5-5 with TRBJ2-2; D may correspond to TRBD1 or TRBD2 (6 bases each). The CDR3 loop spans 14 amino acids. Trimming left V 2 bases short and J 7 bases short, with 12 bases between. The germline V gene encodes CDR1 SGHKS and CDR2 YYEKEE (reference sequence). CDR3 DNA sequence: TGTGCCAGCAGCTTTTTCGGGGGCAACGGGGAGCTGTTTTTT. Translated: CASSFFGGNGELFF.

The V and J genes are TRBV10-3 and TRBJ2-2; unclear D gene. Germline assignment: CDR1 ENHRY and CDR2 SYGVKD. The V and J ends lost 6 bases and 0 bases respectively, with 8 bases between them. The CDR3 is 14 residues long. CDR3 amino acids: CAIRGTPNTGELFF. The CDR3 coding sequence is TGTGCCATCAGGGGCACTCCGAACACCGGGGAGCTGTTTTTT.